The source of this T cell receptor (beta chain) is a study of blood T cell repertoires in COVID-19. The V end was cut by 0 bases, the J end by 0 bases, with 9 bases between. In germline, CDR1 is SGHRS, CDR2 YFSETQ. There are 15 residues in the CDR3. This clone was seen more than once but under ten times. Clones were sequenced by immunoSEQ multiplex PCR, and TCRdb holds only the in-frame ones, with some missing. Of about 120,000 clones in the sample, around 74% were seen once. The rearrangement links TRBV5-1 to TRBJ1-1, with D possibly being TRBD1 (5 bases). The origin of this receptor is a man aged 55 to 70 with acute or convalescent COVID-19. The sequenced sample was peripheral blood. CDR3 DNA: TGCGCCAGCAGCTTGGATAACAGGATGAACACTGAAGCTTTCTTT. Translating gives CASSLDNRMNTEAFF.